Described below is a single T cell receptor (beta chain) sequence and its context. The antigen is undetermined. Since a much larger clone is just one base distant, this may be a read error. This sample stems from a study of metastatic and nonmetastatic thyroid tumors. For the study at large: Repertoire comparisons spanned blood and tumor or nodule tissue from malignant and benign thyroid patients.

Study-wide findings and caveats: As reported, TCR beta diversity in blood and tumor was significantly higher in malignant thyroid tumors than in benign nodules.

No treatment of any kind had been given to any patient before thyroid surgery. TCRdb reprocessed the PCR reads via MiXCR. The data show 15,000 to 20,000 clones, approximately 35% seen once. Sequenced input: tumor tissue. The receptor was derived from a male donor with papillary thyroid cancer or a benign thyroid nodule (not recorded which). Some clones in this sample may be carry-over from other donors' samples.

This CDR3 reads CASSLAGTGGREVF. CDR3 sequence (DNA): TGTGCCAGCAGCTTAGCCGGGACAGGGGGACGGGAAGTCTTC. The V and J genes are TRBV13 and TRBJ2-5; the match to TRBD1 covers 11 bases. CDR3 length: 14 amino acids. Germline-derived CDR1 and CDR2 are PRHDT and FYEKMQ (reference sequence).